The clone carrying this TCR beta chain was observed a few times. What it binds is unknown. The sample belongs to a study of cytomegalovirus exposure and HLA in healthy donors. Study as a whole: Among 350 to 500 genotyped donors, roughly 81% fell in the Caucasian-associated ancestry cluster.

Study-level results: Using a false discovery rate of 0.05, a later analysis showed that approximately 17,000 TCR beta sequences were associated with HLA alleles.

13 Jbeta primers and 60 Vbeta primers were used for the PCR. Methods used by the authors: An analysis performed later counted 72 million or so unique TCR beta chains (around 10 million of them shared). Data came from immunoSEQ multiplex PCR; TCRdb stores just in-frame clones and leaves some out. The D gene and trimming were derived from the DNA, and the V and J assignments and clone size from that table. The profile covers approximately 160,000 clones, with around 68% appearing a single time and over 1.2% taken by the ten largest. The CDR3 is 16 amino acids. From germline, CDR1 is MGHRA and CDR2 YSYEKL. V gave up 1 base and J gave up 0 bases; unmatched junction bases: 3.

Sample: PBMCs. The V gene is TRBV4-1, the J gene TRBJ2-1; TRBD1 matches 7 bases. This receptor was identified in a man between 45 and 60 years old in good health and CMV-seronegative. The CDR3, as DNA: TGCGCCAGCAGCCAAGCGGGGACAGCCTCCTACAATGAGCAGTTCTTC. Residues: CASSQAGTASYNEQFF.